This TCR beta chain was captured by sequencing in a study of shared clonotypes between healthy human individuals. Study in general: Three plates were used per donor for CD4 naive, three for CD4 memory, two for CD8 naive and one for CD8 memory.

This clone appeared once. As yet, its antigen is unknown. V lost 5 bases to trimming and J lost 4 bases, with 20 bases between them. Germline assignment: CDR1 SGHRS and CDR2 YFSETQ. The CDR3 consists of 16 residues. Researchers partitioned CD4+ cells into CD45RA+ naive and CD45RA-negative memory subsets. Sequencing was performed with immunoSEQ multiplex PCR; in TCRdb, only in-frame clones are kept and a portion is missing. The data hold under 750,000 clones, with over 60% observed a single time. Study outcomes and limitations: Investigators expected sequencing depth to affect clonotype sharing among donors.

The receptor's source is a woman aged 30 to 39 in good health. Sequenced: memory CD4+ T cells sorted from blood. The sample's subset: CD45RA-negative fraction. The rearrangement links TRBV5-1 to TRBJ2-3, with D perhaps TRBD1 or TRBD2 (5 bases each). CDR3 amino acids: CASSSQGLAAADTQYF. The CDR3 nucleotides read TGCGCCAGCAGTTCCCAGGGTCTGGCAGCGGCAGATACGCAGTATTTT.